These T cell receptor beta chains were read from a single sample in a study of regulatory T cells in long-lasting Graves disease. TCRdb re-called the multiplex PCR reads with MiXCR, one entry per CDR3 protein. The sample records about 500,000 distinct CDR3 sequences, around 12% being singletons. The sample was also reused in another study, on T cells in Graves' hyperthyroidism and ophthalmopathy.

Sequencing used peripheral blood mononuclear cells (PBMCs), obtained at new diagnosis, from a patient treated with antithyroid drugs. The receptors stem from a woman aged 30 to 39 with Graves disease. Each CDR3 is given with its conserved first and last residue. Each record gives: clone size, D gene, V gene, J gene, CDR3 DNA, CDR3 protein. A D gene is named only where the DNA matches it firmly. Only part of the rows carry a size: once, few, many, or a class if the clone is expanded.

clone_size: many; d_call: NA; v_call: TRBV7-9; j_call: TRBJ2-7; cdr3_nt: TGTGCCAGCTCATCAGACACCTCCTACGAGCAGTACTTC; cdr3_aa: CASSSDTSYEQYF
clone_size: many; d_call: NA; v_call: TRBV6-2/TRBV6-3; j_call: TRBJ2-1; cdr3_nt: TGTGCCAGCAGTGAATCCGGGACTTGGCGGTGGAATGAGCAGTTCTTC; cdr3_aa: CASSESGTWRWNEQFF
clone_size: NA; d_call: TRBD2; v_call: TRBV6-1; j_call: TRBJ2-7; cdr3_nt: TGTGCCAGCAGACGGGCTGGGGAGCGGGGTATCTCCTACGAGCAGTACTTC; cdr3_aa: CASRRAGERGISYEQYF
clone_size: many; d_call: TRBD1; v_call: TRBV11-1; j_call: TRBJ1-1; cdr3_nt: TGTGCCAGCAGCAACCCCCGGGACAGGGGAAAAGGTGAAGCTTTCTTT; cdr3_aa: CASSNPRDRGKGEAFF
clone_size: many; d_call: TRBD2; v_call: TRBV2; j_call: TRBJ2-1; cdr3_nt: TGTGCCAGCGGTAGCGGGAGTGTGATTGGGTATGAGCAGTTCTTC; cdr3_aa: CASGSGSVIGYEQFF
clone_size: many; d_call: TRBD1; v_call: TRBV7-2; j_call: TRBJ1-4; cdr3_nt: TGTGCCAGCAGCATTAGACCGGGACAGGGATATGAAAAACTGTTTTTT; cdr3_aa: CASSIRPGQGYEKLFF
clone_size: NA; d_call: TRBD1; v_call: TRBV4-2; j_call: TRBJ2-1; cdr3_nt: TGTGCCAGCAGCCAAGACGTACAGGGGGGTTACAATGAGCAGTTCTTC; cdr3_aa: CASSQDVQGGYNEQFF
clone_size: many; d_call: NA; v_call: TRBV4-3; j_call: TRBJ1-1; cdr3_nt: TGCGCCAGCAGCCTCAATGCGCTAGGGGGAGGGAACACTGAAGCTTTCTTT; cdr3_aa: CASSLNALGGGNTEAFF
clone_size: many; d_call: TRBD1; v_call: TRBV7-9; j_call: TRBJ1-4; cdr3_nt: TGTGCCAGCAGCTTACCACCTCCGGGACAGGGAACTAATGAAAAACTGTTTTTT; cdr3_aa: CASSLPPPGQGTNEKLFF
clone_size: NA; d_call: TRBD2; v_call: TRBV29-1; j_call: TRBJ2-2; cdr3_nt: TGCAGCGTTGAACTTGGGACTAGCGGGAGGGACACCGGGGAGCTGTTTTTT; cdr3_aa: CSVELGTSGRDTGELFF
clone_size: many; d_call: NA; v_call: TRBV28; j_call: TRBJ1-6; cdr3_nt: TGTGCCAGCAGTCCCGGGCCAAGCCATTCACCCCTCCACTTT; cdr3_aa: CASSPGPSHSPLHF
clone_size: NA; d_call: NA; v_call: TRBV24-1; j_call: TRBJ1-1; cdr3_nt: TGTGCCACCAGTGATTCGAGGGAGAAGAACACTGAAGCTTTCTTT; cdr3_aa: CATSDSREKNTEAFF
clone_size: NA; d_call: NA; v_call: TRBV12-3/TRBV12-4; j_call: TRBJ2-1; cdr3_nt: TGTGCCAGCAGTTACACCACAGGGCGGCGCGATGAGCAGCTCTTC; cdr3_aa: CASSYTTGRRDEQLF
clone_size: many; d_call: NA; v_call: TRBV28; j_call: TRBJ2-3; cdr3_nt: TGTGCCAGCAGTTTATCCCCCGCCCCGCAGTATTTT; cdr3_aa: CASSLSPAPQYF
clone_size: many; d_call: TRBD1; v_call: TRBV10-3; j_call: TRBJ2-5; cdr3_nt: TGTGCCATCAGTGCAGGGGACAGGGTGCAAGAGACCCAGTACTTC; cdr3_aa: CAISAGDRVQETQYF
clone_size: many; d_call: TRBD2; v_call: TRBV5-1; j_call: TRBJ2-7; cdr3_nt: TGCGCCAGCAGCTTATTGACTAGCACCGGCGAGCAGTACTTC; cdr3_aa: CASSLLTSTGEQYF
clone_size: NA; d_call: NA; v_call: TRBV19; j_call: TRBJ1-5; cdr3_nt: TGTGCCAGTAGTATAGGCGTGGGGGATCAGCCCCAGCATTTT; cdr3_aa: CASSIGVGDQPQHF
clone_size: many; d_call: NA; v_call: TRBV11-1; j_call: TRBJ2-7; cdr3_nt: TGTGCCAGCAGCTGGGGGGCCAGGTCGAGCGAGCAGTACTTC; cdr3_aa: CASSWGARSSEQYF
clone_size: many; d_call: TRBD1; v_call: TRBV28; j_call: TRBJ2-7; cdr3_nt: TGTGCCAGCAGTCCGACGGGACAGGGGACGTCTTGGTCCTACGAGCAGTACTTC; cdr3_aa: CASSPTGQGTSWSYEQYF
clone_size: few; d_call: NA; v_call: TRBV15; j_call: TRBJ2-7; cdr3_nt: TGTGCCACCAGCAGAGATCGAGGGCGGGTGGAGGACTACGAGCGGTACTTC; cdr3_aa: CATSRDRGRVEDYERYF